This entry concerns a single TCR beta chain. Its antigen remains undetermined. Sequencing relied on an Illumina HiSeq 2000. TCR beta cDNA libraries were prepared using 5'RACE template switching, which introduced a universal primer site and unique molecular identifiers. Synthesis of cDNA was primed from the TCR beta constant segment and was followed by two consecutive PCR amplification steps. In the authors' own workflow: MIGEC handled demultiplexing of the reads and grouping by UMI, while MiTCR was used to assemble and quantify clonotypes. To exclude erroneous sequences, any TCR cDNA sequence not supported by at least two reads was discarded. Downstream repertoire analysis used the tcR package, and clonotypes were matched across fractions by CDR3 nucleotide sequence plus V segment. Antigen specificity was annotated against VDJdb with VDJmatch, allowing one amino acid substitution in CDR3. TCRdb reprocessed the public reads and reports one entry per CDR3 protein sequence, without DNA. TCRdb's processing, not the authors', yielded these V and J calls. The record for this sample contains some 280,000 distinct CDR3 sequences. About 0.4% of the sample belongs to the ten largest clones.

This sample was included in a study of T cells expressing NK-cell markers (dated by TCRdb to the early 2020s). Turning to the overall study: TCR beta-chain repertoires were profiled in sorted CD3+CD56+NKG2C+, CD3+CD56+NKG2C- and CD3+CD56-NKG2C+ T-cell subsets from several donors. The libraries were sequenced on Illumina HiSeq 2000/2500, MiSeq or NextSeq, producing 2 x 150 bp reads. The study sequenced eight donors, all healthy volunteers chosen at random: three men and five women. Of the eight sequenced donors, seven were found to be HCMV-seropositive and one was found to be HCMV-seronegative.

Study-level results and caveats: Those dominant clonotypes were again the most abundant among CD3+CD56-NKG2C+ cells in four donors, at roughly 25-60.1%. It remained unclear whether the expanded NKG2C-expressing T cell clones were specific for HCMV antigens. In a handful of donors, the dominant CD3+CD56+NKG2C+ clonotypes were found to rank among the top 10 CD8+ clonotypes and to make up roughly 1.0-7.5% of CD8+ T cells.

HCMV-specific IgG was detected in serum with a commercial ELISA kit to determine HCMV serostatus. Peripheral blood mononuclear cells were isolated from blood by Ficoll density gradient centrifugation. Spanning cysteine to phenylalanine, the CDR3 consists of 17 amino acids. There is no recorded DNA. CDR1 and CDR2 are read off the germline V gene as MNHEY and SVGEGT. The sample was blood T cells: a sorted CD56 or NKG2C T cell subset, CD4+ or CD8+ T cells, or bulk PBMC T cells (not recorded which). The chain was built from TRBV6-2 or TRBV6-3 and TRBJ2-3; lacking DNA, the TRBD2 call made by TCRdb goes unchecked. This receptor was obtained from a young man in good health. Donor details come from another sample of the same person, matched by shared clones. CDR3 sequence: CASSYSTGGSGPDTQYF.